Sequencing of this T cell receptor (beta chain) was carried out in a study of regulatory T cells in long-lasting Graves disease (dated by TCRdb to about 2021). Looking at the study overall: In the newly diagnosed Graves' disease group, patients had been taking antithyroid drugs for less than 3 months. Persistent Graves' disease patients were compared with newly diagnosed Graves' disease patients by peripheral blood TCR sequencing and RNA sequencing. The study was registered as a clinical trial and conducted in China. A total of roughly 35 samples were covered by TCR sequencing, comprising roughly 13 persistent and about 20 newly diagnosed Graves' disease patients.

Sample time point, as interpreted from the label and publication: newly diagnosed GD, antithyroid drugs for less than 3 months. For both TCR sequencing and RNA sequencing, RNA was extracted from PBMCs in TRIzol. The diagnosis of Graves' disease was made according to American Thyroid Association guidelines. The patients came from an endocrinology department in Xi'an, China. Each patient gave approximately 9 milliliters of peripheral blood, collected in an EDTA anticoagulant tube. PBMCs were isolated by Ficoll Paque Plus density gradient separation without further T cell sorting. An Agilent 2100 Bioanalyzer and agarose gel were used to assess RNA quality, and a NanoDrop 2000 was used to measure RNA concentration. General conclusions and limits of the study: Sequencing and analysis were restricted to the TCR beta chain. The authors acknowledged the small sample size as a limitation that may reduce accuracy. Because the primary lesion, thyroid tissue, could not be accessed, the study looked at peripheral blood alone. More public clonotypes were shared among persistent patients (under 3,000) than among newly diagnosed patients (more than 950). Persistent disease showed preferential use of TRBV28, TRBJ1-2 and TRBJ2-5, whereas newly diagnosed disease favored TRBV20-1 and TRBJ2-1. Persistent Graves' disease patients showed lower TCR Shannon entropy and fewer highly expanded clones than newly diagnosed patients, suggesting clonal expansion.

For CDR1 and CDR2, the germline V gene (reference sequence) lists SEHNR and FQNEAQ. From cysteine to phenylalanine, the CDR3 is 15 amino acids long. Only CDR3 DNA remains: 45 bases, in frame from the first base. The library relied on multiplex PCR. Sequencing instrument: Illumina HiSeq 4000. CDR3 regions were amplified by Arm-PCR with iRepertoire HTBI primers to construct TCR beta libraries. Gel purification was performed on PCR products prior to sequencing. The published analysis was carried out like this. Gene usage analysis of CDR3 amino acid clonotypes used the 60 to 80 TRBV and approximately 13 TRBJ segments found across samples. Filtered high-quality paired reads were merged into contigs using COPE and FqMerger. Contigs were aligned with BLAST to IMGT TRBV, TRBD and TRBJ reference genes, and CDR3 was defined per IMGT. Clonotypes above 0.1% frequency were classified as highly expanded clones. Shannon entropy served as the measure of repertoire diversity, while the Gini coefficient captured V-J evenness. A clonotype found in more than one individual was treated as public. The public sequencing data were trimmed at Q25 with fastp and processed into clonotypes with MiXCR by TCRdb, which kept only in-frame beta chains. Rows with one shared CDR3 protein collapse into an entry with the most common genes and DNA. V and J calls and clone size were set by TCRdb, not the authors. The sample data list a few hundred thousand distinct CDR3 sequences, and approximately 12% of these were observed just once. The ten largest clones represent 10% of the sample.

This clonotype was counted many times. No cognate antigen has been identified for it. A junction end diverges from the germline sequence, so it may reflect a read error. These data were likewise used in another study, on T cells in Graves' hyperthyroidism and ophthalmopathy. The second investigation adds: A patient counted as having stable Graves' hyperthyroidism if no progression to ophthalmopathy occurred over 18 months of follow-up. Hyperthyroidism patients were aged 18 to 65 years and newly diagnosed, with disease duration of less than 2 months. The study excluded patients with uncontrolled infections, other autoimmune diseases, pregnancy or lactation. Diagnoses were established on the basis of clinical symptoms, serum thyroxine and TRAb, thyroid ultrasound, and orbital computed tomography. The TCR CDR3 was subjected to a first round of RT-PCR using the HTBI primer set and the Qiagen OneStep RT-PCR kit. Most expanded thyroid clonotypes (frequency above 0.001) were also found in blood, which suggests that blood repertoires may mirror thyroid immune responses. A 13 V-J signature model separated ophthalmopathy from stable hyperthyroidism, with 87.88% sensitivity and 81.08% specificity in cross-validation and 80%/75% in testing. In validation, the model predicted progression to ophthalmopathy with around 71% sensitivity and around 72% specificity, a median of 6.5 months before onset. A discovery cohort of about a hundred patients, roughly 45 with Graves' ophthalmopathy and about 58 with stable Graves' hyperthyroidism, was used to find distinguishing TCR V-J signatures. Whether ophthalmopathy could be predicted prospectively was tested in an independent validation cohort made up of approximately 19 hyperthyroidism patients plus 17 patients who later progressed to ophthalmopathy. The approximately 100 discovery patients were randomly split 7:3 into training and test sets. In about 6 Graves' hyperthyroidism patients, the study also compared T-cell repertoires from thyroid tissue with T-cell repertoires from blood. Following sampling, methimazole starting at 30 mg daily was given to hyperthyroidism patients, and high-dose intravenous methylprednisolone was given to ophthalmopathy patients. The libraries were constructed in a second round of multiplex PCR and then size-selected and purified. Paired-end sequencing of the libraries was performed with 100 bp reads on an Illumina HiSeq2000. SOAPnuke was used to process the raw data, throwing out any read that contained adapters or uncalled bases, had a mean Phred below 15, or lacked an exact constant-primer or identifier match. COPE v1.2.5 was used to merge the high-quality paired reads, and each unique nucleotide sequence was defined as a clonotype. MiTCR v1.1 was used to align the clonotypes against IMGT TRBV, TRBD and TRBJ reference segments. Analysis was restricted to V-J combinations with a frequency above 0.0001, which covered about 99% of repertoires. The TCS score was defined as the ratio of F50 (clonal expansion) to E x V (chaos), calculated using BLOSUM62-based TCRdist between CDR3 peptides within each V-J. Welch's t-statistics and random forest reduced around 550 V-J features to 13, which were used in a naive Bayes classifier (R e1071). No statistical method was used to fix the sample size in advance, and group allocation was not hidden from the investigators. The paper reports TCR Vbeta CDR3 sequencing of some 140 peripheral blood samples: 43 ophthalmopathy, roughly 80 hyperthyroidism and around 17 progressor patients.

Sequenced material: peripheral blood mononuclear cells (PBMCs), taken at new diagnosis, from a patient treated with antithyroid drugs. The chain joins TRBV7-9 to TRBJ2-3; 15 junctional bases match TRBD2. The origin of this receptor is a man younger than 45 with Graves disease. Donor details come from another sample of the same person, matched by shared clones. The DNA sequence follows: TGCGCCAGCAGCTTGGGACTAGCGGGAGGAGATACGCAGTATTTT. This sequence encodes CASSLGLAGGDTQYF.